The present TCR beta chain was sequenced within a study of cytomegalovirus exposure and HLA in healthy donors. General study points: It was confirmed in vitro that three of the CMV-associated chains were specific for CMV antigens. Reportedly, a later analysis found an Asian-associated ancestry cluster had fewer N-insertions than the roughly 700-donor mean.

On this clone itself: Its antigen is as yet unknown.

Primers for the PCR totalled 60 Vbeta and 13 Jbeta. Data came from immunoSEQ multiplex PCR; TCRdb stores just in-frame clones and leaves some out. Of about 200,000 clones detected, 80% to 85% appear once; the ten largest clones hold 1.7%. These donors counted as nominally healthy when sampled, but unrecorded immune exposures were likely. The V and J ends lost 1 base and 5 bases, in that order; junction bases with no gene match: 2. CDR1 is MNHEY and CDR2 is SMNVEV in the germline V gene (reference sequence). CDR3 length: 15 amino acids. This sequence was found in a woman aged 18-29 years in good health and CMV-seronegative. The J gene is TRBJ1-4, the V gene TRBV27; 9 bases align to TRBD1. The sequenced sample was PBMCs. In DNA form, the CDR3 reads TGTGCCAGCAGTTTATATGGGACAGGGAATGAAAAACTGTTTTTT. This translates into CASSLYGTGNEKLFF.